The text below deals with one T cell receptor beta chain. Its antigen is as yet unknown. The source of the sample is a study of cytomegalovirus exposure and HLA in healthy donors. Study-wide points: Researchers catalogued 160 or so TCR beta chains as cytomegalovirus-associated. In vitro, three CMV-associated chains proved specific for CMV antigens. According to a later analysis, TCR clusters from the first cohort tended to co-occur in the 120 or so validation repertoires.

This table comes from immunoSEQ multiplex PCR, and its TCRdb copy is limited to in-frame clones, with some not included. The sample consists of some 260,000 clones, about 90% of them appearing once. The germline V gene has CDR1 SGHDT and CDR2 YYEEEE. Losses at the gene ends were 4 bases for V and 3 bases for J; bases not matched to a gene: 6. This CDR3 contains 16 residues. V gene TRBV5-6 combines with J gene TRBJ2-5; 13 bases match TRBD2. This TCR derives from a man in his late teens or twenties in good health and CMV-seropositive. The specimen was PBMCs. CDR3 coding DNA: TGTGCCAGCAGCGAGCCGGGACTAGCGGGAAAAGAGACCCAGTACTTC. It translates to CASSEPGLAGKETQYF. The whole variable domain, remainder taken from reference TRBV5-6 and TRBJ2-5, is DAGVTQSPTHLIKTRGQQVTLRCSPKSGHDTVSWYQQALGQGPQFIFQYYEEEERQRGNFPDRFSGHQFPNYSSELNVNALLLGDSALYLCASSEPGLAGKETQYFGPGTRLLVL.